This entry concerns a single T cell receptor beta chain. The antigen is undetermined. This sample was included in a study of CD8 T cells in Susac syndrome. Study-level information: At the time of blood draw, patients with Susac syndrome were therapy-naive, receiving corticosteroids, or receiving intravenous immunoglobulin alone. Points from the study as a whole: Susac-specific public clones found in total CD8+ repertoires numbered roughly 15, and those in CD8+ TEMRA repertoires numbered about five.

V was clipped by 5 bases and J by 2 bases; unmatched bases: 2. CDR3 length: 14 amino acids. Germline CDR1 reads MNHEY; CDR2 reads SVGAGI. While CD8+ and CD4+ T cells were isolated negatively, TEMRA cells were enriched by FACS. After extraction with the RNeasy kit, 0.5 to 1 ug of the RNA was reverse transcribed using random hexamers. Across 54 Vbeta and 13 Jbeta, immunoSEQ multiplex PCR amplified TCR beta CDR3. From the immunoSEQ multiplex PCR reads, TCRdb called clonotypes with MiXCR, one entry per CDR3 protein. The sample has 150,000 to 200,000 distinct CDR3 sequences; about 95% are singletons. The specimen sequenced was CD8+ T cells from PBMCs. This TCR was sampled from a human donor with Susac syndrome. This chain connects TRBV6-5 to TRBJ2-1, with 8 bases fitting TRBD1. CDR3 in amino acids: CASSDRGTYNEQFF. For the CDR3, the DNA is TGTGCCAGCAGTGACAGGGGCACCTACAATGAGCAGTTCTTC.